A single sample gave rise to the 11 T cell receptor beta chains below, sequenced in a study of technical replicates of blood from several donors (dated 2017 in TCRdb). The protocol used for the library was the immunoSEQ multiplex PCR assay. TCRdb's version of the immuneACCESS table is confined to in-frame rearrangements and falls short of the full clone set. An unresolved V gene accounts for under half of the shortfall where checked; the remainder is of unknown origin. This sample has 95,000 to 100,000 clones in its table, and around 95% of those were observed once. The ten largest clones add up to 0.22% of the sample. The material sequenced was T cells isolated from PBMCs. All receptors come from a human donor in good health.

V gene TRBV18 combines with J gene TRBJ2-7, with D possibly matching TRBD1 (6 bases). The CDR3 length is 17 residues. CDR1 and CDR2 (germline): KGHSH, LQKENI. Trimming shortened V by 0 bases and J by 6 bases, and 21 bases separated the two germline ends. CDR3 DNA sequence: TGTGCCAGCTCACCACCGCTAACAGGGAAGGGGGAAGGCGAGCAGTACTTC. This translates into CASSPPLTGKGEGEQYF.

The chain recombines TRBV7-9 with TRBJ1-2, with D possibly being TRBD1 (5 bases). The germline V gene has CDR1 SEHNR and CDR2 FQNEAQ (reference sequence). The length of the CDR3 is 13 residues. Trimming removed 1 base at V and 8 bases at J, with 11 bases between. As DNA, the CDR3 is TGTGCCAGCAGCTTAGATCGCCAGGGAGGCTACACCTTC. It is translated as CASSLDRQGGYTF.

This CDR3 reads CASSWDRADTQYF. CDR3 coding DNA: TGTGCCAGCAGCTGGGACAGGGCAGATACGCAGTATTTT. The chain couples TRBV6-1 to TRBJ2-3; 9 bases align to TRBD1. Germline V lookup: CDR1 MNHNS, CDR2 SASEGT. The CDR3 has 13 amino acids. With 6 bases clipped from V and 4 bases from J, the junction kept 2 bases outside the gene matches.

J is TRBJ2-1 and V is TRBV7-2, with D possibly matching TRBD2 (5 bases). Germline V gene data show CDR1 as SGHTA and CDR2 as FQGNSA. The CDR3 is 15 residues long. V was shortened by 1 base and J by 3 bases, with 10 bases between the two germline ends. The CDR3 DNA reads TGTGCCAGCAGCTTAGGGCGGGTTTACTACAATGAGCAGTTCTTC. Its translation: CASSLGRVYYNEQFF.

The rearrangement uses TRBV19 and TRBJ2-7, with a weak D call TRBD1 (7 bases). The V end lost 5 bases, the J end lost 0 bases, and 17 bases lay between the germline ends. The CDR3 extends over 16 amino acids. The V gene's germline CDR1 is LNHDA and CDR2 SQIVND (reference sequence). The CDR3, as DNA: TGTGCCAGTAGTGGAGGCGGGACAGTTGTCTCCTACGAGCAGTACTTC. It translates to CASSGGGTVVSYEQYF.

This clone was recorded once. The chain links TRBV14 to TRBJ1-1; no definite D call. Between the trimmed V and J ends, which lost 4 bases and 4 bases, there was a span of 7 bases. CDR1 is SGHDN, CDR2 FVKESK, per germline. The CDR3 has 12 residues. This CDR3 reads CASSLSSTEAFF. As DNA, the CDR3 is TGTGCCAGCAGCCTGAGTAGCACTGAAGCTTTCTTT. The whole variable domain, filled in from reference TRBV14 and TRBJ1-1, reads EAGVTQFPSHSVIEKGQTVTLRCDPISGHDNLYWYRRVMGKEIKFLLHFVKESKQDESGMPNNRFLAERTGGTYSTLKVQPAELEDSGVYFCASSLSSTEAFFGQGTRLTVV.

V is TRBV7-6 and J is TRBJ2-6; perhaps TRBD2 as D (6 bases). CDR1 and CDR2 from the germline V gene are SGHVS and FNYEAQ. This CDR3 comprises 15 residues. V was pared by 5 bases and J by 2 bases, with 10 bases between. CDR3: CASSKGGPGANVLTF. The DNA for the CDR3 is TGTGCCAGCAGCAAAGGAGGGCCTGGGGCCAACGTCCTGACTTTC.

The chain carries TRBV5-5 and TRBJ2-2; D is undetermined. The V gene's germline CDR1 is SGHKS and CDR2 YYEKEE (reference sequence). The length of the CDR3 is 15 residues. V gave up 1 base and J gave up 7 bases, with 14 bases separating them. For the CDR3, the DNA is TGTGCCAGCAGCTTGAGTGCGTTTGACATCGGGGAGCTGTTTTTT. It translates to CASSLSAFDIGELFF.

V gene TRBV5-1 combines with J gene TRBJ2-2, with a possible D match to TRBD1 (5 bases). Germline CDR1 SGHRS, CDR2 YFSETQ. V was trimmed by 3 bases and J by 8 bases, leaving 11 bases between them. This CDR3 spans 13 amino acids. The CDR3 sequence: CASSWGPQGELFF. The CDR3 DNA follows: TGCGCCAGCAGCTGGGGCCCGCAAGGGGAGCTGTTTTTT. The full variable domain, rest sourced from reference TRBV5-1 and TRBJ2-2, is KAGVTQTPRYLIKTRGQQVTLSCSPISGHRSVSWYQQTPGQGLQFLFEYFSETQRNKGNFPGRFSGRQFSNSRSEMNVSTLELGDSALYLCASSWGPQGELFFGEGSRLTVL.

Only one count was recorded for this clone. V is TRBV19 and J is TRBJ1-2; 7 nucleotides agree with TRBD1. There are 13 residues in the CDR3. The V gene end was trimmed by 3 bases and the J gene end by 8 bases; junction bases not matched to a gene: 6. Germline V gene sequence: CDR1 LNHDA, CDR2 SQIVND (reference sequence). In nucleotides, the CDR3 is TGTGCCAGTAGTATCTCCAGGGGGATCGGCTACACCTTC. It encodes CASSISRGIGYTF.

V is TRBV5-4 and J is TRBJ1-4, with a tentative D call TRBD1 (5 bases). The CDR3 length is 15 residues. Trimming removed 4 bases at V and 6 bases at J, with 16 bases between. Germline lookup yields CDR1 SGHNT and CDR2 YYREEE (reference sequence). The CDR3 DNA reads TGTGCCAGCAGCCCGGGAGGGACGTTGGATGAAAAACTGTTTTTT. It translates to CASSPGGTLDEKLFF.